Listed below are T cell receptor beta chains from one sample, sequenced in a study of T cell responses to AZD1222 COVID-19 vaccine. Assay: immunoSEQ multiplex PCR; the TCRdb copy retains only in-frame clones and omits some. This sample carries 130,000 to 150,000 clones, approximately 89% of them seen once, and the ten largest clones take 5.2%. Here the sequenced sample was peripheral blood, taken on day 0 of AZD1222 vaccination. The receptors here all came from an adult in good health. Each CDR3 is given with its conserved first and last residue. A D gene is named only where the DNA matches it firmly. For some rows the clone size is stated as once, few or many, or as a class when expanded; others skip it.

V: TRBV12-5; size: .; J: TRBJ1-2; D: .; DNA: TGTGCTAGTGGTTTGGTACGGGGTATGGGCTATGGCTACACCTTC; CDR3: CASGLVRGMGYGYTF
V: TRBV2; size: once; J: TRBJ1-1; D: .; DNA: TGTGCCAGCAGTGTTCGGAACACTGAAGCTTTCTTT; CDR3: CASSVRNTEAFF
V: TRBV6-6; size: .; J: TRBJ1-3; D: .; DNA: TGTGCCAGCAGTTACCGGCCGGTAGACACCATATATTTT; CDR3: CASSYRPVDTIYF
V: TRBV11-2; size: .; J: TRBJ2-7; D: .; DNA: TGTGCCAGCAGCTCCCTGCAGGGTTGGGACGAGCAGTACTTC; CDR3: CASSSLQGWDEQYF
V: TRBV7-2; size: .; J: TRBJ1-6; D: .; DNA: TGTGCCAGCAGCTCGGACATTGGTTGGTCACCCCTCCACTTT; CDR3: CASSSDIGWSPLHF
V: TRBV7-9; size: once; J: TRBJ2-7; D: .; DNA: TGTGCCAGCAGCTTAGACGGGGACGCATACGAGCAGTACTTC; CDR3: CASSLDGDAYEQYF
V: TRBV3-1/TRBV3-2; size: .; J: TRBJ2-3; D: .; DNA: TGTGCCAGCAGCCGGGGGGCGGGTACGCAGTATTTT; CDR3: CASSRGAGTQYF
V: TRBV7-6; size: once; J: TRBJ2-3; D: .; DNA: TGTGCCAGCAGCTTAATTGGCGGGTCTAGCACAGATACGCAGTATTTT; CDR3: CASSLIGGSSTDTQYF
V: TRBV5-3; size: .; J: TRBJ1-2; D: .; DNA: TGTGCCAGAAGCCCTTGCTCGCGGGGCTACACCTTC; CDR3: CARSPCSRGYTF
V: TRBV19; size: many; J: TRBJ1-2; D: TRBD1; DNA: TGTGCCAGTAGCCTCACCGGACAGGGCGGATTCGGCTACACCTTC; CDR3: CASSLTGQGGFGYTF
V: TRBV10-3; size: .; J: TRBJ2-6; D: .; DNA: TGTGCCATCAGTGCGCAGTTGGGATCTGGGGCCAACGTCCTGACTTTC; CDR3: CAISAQLGSGANVLTF
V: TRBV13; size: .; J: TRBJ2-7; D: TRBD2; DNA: TGTGCCAGCAGCTTCAGGGCGGGAGCTTCCTACGAGCAGTACTTC; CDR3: CASSFRAGASYEQYF
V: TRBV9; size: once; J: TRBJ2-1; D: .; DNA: TGTGCCAGCAGCGTGGGCGGGGCACCCAGCGAGCAGTTCTTC; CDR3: CASSVGGAPSEQFF
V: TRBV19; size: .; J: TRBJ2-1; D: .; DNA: TGTGCCACCATTCGGGCATGGACGGGCTACAATGAGCAGTTCTTC; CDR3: CATIRAWTGYNEQFF
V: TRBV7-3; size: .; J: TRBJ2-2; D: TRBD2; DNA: TGTGCCAGCAGCTTAACAGCGGGAGTGGAAGGCGGGGAGCTGTTTTTT; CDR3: CASSLTAGVEGGELFF
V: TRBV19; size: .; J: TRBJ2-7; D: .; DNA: TGTGCCAGTAGTGTCCTAGCTCTCCCCAACAGGGCTAGCGAGCAGTACTTC; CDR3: CASSVLALPNRASEQYF
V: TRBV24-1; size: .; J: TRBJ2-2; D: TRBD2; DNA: TGTGCCACCAGTGATTCTAGCGGGAGGGCGGCCACCGGGGAGCTGTTTTTT; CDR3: CATSDSSGRAATGELFF
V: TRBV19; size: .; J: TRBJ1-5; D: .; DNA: TGTGCCAGTACCGCGGGGCGGGGGAATCAGCCCCAGCATTTT; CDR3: CASTAGRGNQPQHF
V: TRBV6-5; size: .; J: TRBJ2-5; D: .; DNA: TGTGCCAGCAGGAAACCCGGGCGGGAGACCCAGTACTTC; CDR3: CASRKPGRETQYF
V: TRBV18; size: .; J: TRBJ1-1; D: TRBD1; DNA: TGTGCCAGCTCACCGGACAGGGGTAACACTGAAGCTTTCTTT; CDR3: CASSPDRGNTEAFF
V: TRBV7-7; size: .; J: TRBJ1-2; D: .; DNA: TGTGCTAGCAGGAATGACGCAATCAGGGACTATGGCTACACCTTC; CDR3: CASRNDAIRDYGYTF
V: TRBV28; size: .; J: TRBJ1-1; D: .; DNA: TGTGCCAGCAGTTTTCTCGGGGACAAAGCTTTCTTT; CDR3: CASSFLGDKAFF